These 6 T cell receptor beta chains share one sample of origin, sequenced in a study of T-cell reconstitution after alpha-beta-depleted transplantation in children. Preparation of the TCRbeta library involved a method that used unique molecular identifiers. TCRdb redid the calling of the PCR reads with MiXCR, one entry per CDR3 protein. The sample carries a few hundred thousand distinct CDR3 sequences, approximately 7% recorded once. The specimen was PBMCs, collected before TCRalphabeta/CD19-depleted stem cell transplant. The receptors stem from a boy aged 2 to 10 with acute lymphoblastic leukemia, due to receive a stem cell transplant.

This clonotype was recorded many times. This rearrangement joins TRBV20-1 to TRBJ2-2; TRBD2 matches 9 bases. The germline gives CDR1 DFQATT, CDR2 SNEGSKA (reference sequence). V shed 1 base and J 2 bases; nucleotides not matched to a gene: 2. The CDR3 totals 15 residues. CDR3 protein: CSARGGGDNTGELFF. In nucleotides, the CDR3 is TGCAGTGCTAGAGGCGGGGGGGATAACACCGGGGAGCTGTTTTTT.

This clonotype occurred many times. The gene calls are TRBV29-1 and TRBJ2-3, with a weak D call TRBD1 (6 bases). CDR3 length: 14 residues. Germline V gives CDR1 SQVTM, CDR2 ANQGSEA. Trimming shortened V by 8 bases and J by 4 bases, and 19 bases separated the two germline ends. CDR3 region: CSSYHGRGADTQYF. CDR3 DNA sequence: TGCAGCTCATACCATGGCAGGGGTGCAGATACGCAGTATTTT.

This clonotype was seen many times. The chain combines TRBV10-3 with TRBJ1-4; D is undetermined. The CDR3 covers 16 residues. The germline V gene encodes CDR1 ENHRY and CDR2 SYGVKD. Trimming removed 11 bases at V and 0 bases at J, with 19 bases between. DNA for the CDR3: TGTGCCCTCCTGGCGGGGAGAGGGCCAACTAATGAAAAACTGTTTTTT. It translates to CALLAGRGPTNEKLFF.

The sample holds many counts of this clonotype. This CDR3 is CASSYDRANEQFF. DNA of the CDR3: TGTGCCAGCAGCTACGACAGGGCAAATGAGCAGTTCTTC. The chain links TRBV7-2 to TRBJ2-1; 7 positions agree with TRBD1. The V and J ends lost 4 bases and 7 bases, in that order; junction bases with no gene match: 4. Germline lookup yields CDR1 SGHTA and CDR2 FQGNSA. This CDR3 contains 13 residues.

This clonotype was counted at least ten times. This chain uses TRBV10-3 with TRBJ2-2; 10 bases are shared with TRBD2. Germline CDR1 ENHRY, CDR2 SYGVKD. The CDR3 runs to 17 residues. The V gene end was trimmed by 11 bases and the J gene end by 1 base; junction bases not matched to a gene: 13. The CDR3 DNA follows: TGTGCCGGGTACAACGATTTAGCGGGAGGGAACACCGGGGAGCTGTTTTTT. Translating gives CAGYNDLAGGNTGELFF.

This clonotype was counted many times. The J gene is TRBJ2-6, the V gene TRBV7-9; 7 bases map to TRBD1. J gave up 0 bases and V 6 bases, and 8 bases lay outside the gene matches. Per germline, CDR1 SEHNR and CDR2 FQNEAQ (reference sequence). The CDR3 spans 17 residues. CDR3 residues: CASRDGTVFSGANVLTF. The CDR3 DNA reads as TGTGCCAGCAGGGACGGGACAGTCTTCTCTGGGGCCAACGTCCTGACTTTC.